This T cell receptor beta chain was found in a study of blood T cell repertoires in COVID-19. Study-level information: Spain, Italy and the United States supplied samples that represented acute and convalescent COVID-19. T cells, B-cell-depleted T cells, or PBMCs provided the cDNA or gDNA that served as material.

Recruited during active infection, patients (from Seattle) were subsequently followed longitudinally. Under the authors' procedure: Cell counts per sample came from amplifying reference gene primers. Profiled with immunoSEQ multiplex PCR; TCRdb holds only in-frame clones, not every one. The DNA was the basis for D and trimming; V, J and clone size are from that table. The data contain some 520,000 clones, 89% of them seen just once; the ten biggest clones take up roughly 0.84%. Germline-derived CDR1 and CDR2 are LNHDA and SQIVND (reference sequence). This CDR3 contains 15 residues. Trimming took 1 base from V and 5 from J; bases not matched to a gene: 1.

Sequenced material: peripheral blood. This chain links TRBV19 with TRBJ2-1; 11 bases are a match to TRBD2. This TCR was recovered from a man younger than 35 with COVID-19, enrolled during active disease. The CDR3 loop is CASSIASGGNNEQFF. CDR3 in DNA: TGTGCCAGTAGTATAGCTAGCGGGGGGAACAATGAGCAGTTCTTC.